Included here is one TCR beta chain sequence, with context. What it binds is not known. Researchers ran the PCR with 60 Vbeta and 13 Jbeta primers. TCRdb's copy holds only in-frame clones and misses some; the assay was immunoSEQ multiplex PCR. The table lists about 160,000 clones, just under 80% of them singletons. Trimming at V came to 5 bases and at J to 4 bases, leaving 5 bases not matched to a gene. The CDR3 extends over 14 amino acids. CDR1 and CDR2 from the germline V gene are LNHDA and SQIVND (reference sequence). This entry comes from a study of cytomegalovirus exposure and HLA in healthy donors. Study conclusions and caveats: Among TCR beta chains, those listed as cytomegalovirus-associated numbered over 150.

This chain connects TRBV19 to TRBJ2-7; 10 bases fit TRBD1. The sequence was obtained from a young man in good health and CMV-seropositive. Specimen: PBMCs. The CDR3 sequence is CASSSGQGFYEQYF. In DNA, the CDR3 is TGTGCCAGTAGTTCGGGACAGGGGTTTTACGAGCAGTACTTC.